The 29 T cell receptor beta chains below come from one sample, sequenced in a study of cytomegalovirus exposure and HLA in healthy donors. Measured with immunoSEQ multiplex PCR; TCRdb has only the in-frame clones, and not every one. The data show 120,000 or so clones, about 82% seen once. Source material: PBMCs. The receptor source for this set is a young man in good health and CMV-seronegative.

V and J are TRBV5-4 and TRBJ1-1, with D perhaps matching TRBD1 (5 bases). Deletions cut 2 bases from V and 0 bases from J, with 14 bases between. This CDR3 region has 16 residues. Germline CDR1 SGHNT, CDR2 YYREEE (reference sequence). The CDR3 DNA sequence: TGTGCCAGCAGCTTTGGAGGGGCCCCCATGAACACTGAAGCTTTCTTT. Translating it yields CASSFGGAPMNTEAFF.

The chain recombines TRBV2 with TRBJ1-3; D gene ambiguous. CDR3 length: 15 amino acids. V was shortened by 3 bases and J by 2 bases, with 11 bases between the two germline ends. The germline V gene has CDR1 SNHLY and CDR2 FYNNEI. The CDR3 DNA is TGTGCCAGCAGTGAGGCGGTGACGCCTGGAAACACCATATATTTT. This translates into CASSEAVTPGNTIYF.

The chain's CDR3 is CAWSVQGGETQYF. Here the CDR3 DNA reads TGTGCCTGGAGTGTACAGGGCGGAGAGACCCAGTACTTC. The V gene is TRBV30, the J gene TRBJ2-5, with TRBD1 as a possible D gene (6 bases). The CDR3 sequence is 13 residues long. V lost 0 bases, J lost 4 bases, and 9 bases lay in between. In germline, CDR1 is GTSNPN, CDR2 SVGIG (reference sequence).

This CDR3 is CASSAELNYNEQFF. The CDR3 DNA follows: TGTGCCAGCAGTGCGGAGCTAAACTACAATGAGCAGTTCTTC. The rearrangement uses TRBV6-6 and TRBJ2-1; D is undetermined. V was trimmed by 5 bases and J by 3 bases, leaving 11 bases between them. CDR1 is MNHNY and CDR2 is SVGAGI in the germline V gene (reference sequence). CDR3 size: 14 residues.

This chain uses TRBV5-1 with TRBJ2-3; no clear D. Trimming cost V 0 bases and J 0 bases, with 5 bases left between them. The germline V gene encodes CDR1 SGHRS and CDR2 YFSETQ. The CDR3 has 14 amino acids. The CDR3 sequence: CASSLEQSTDTQYF. The CDR3 coding sequence is TGCGCCAGCAGCTTGGAGCAAAGCACAGATACGCAGTATTTT.

The gene calls are TRBV6-5 and TRBJ1-2; 7 nucleotides align to TRBD1. CDR3 length: 15 amino acids. Germline V gene sequence: CDR1 MNHEY, CDR2 SVGAGI. V lost 0 bases, J lost 5 bases, and 6 bases stayed unmatched. The CDR3 sequence is CASSYSPGQNYGYTF. The CDR3 bases are TGTGCCAGCAGTTACTCGCCGGGACAGAATTATGGCTACACCTTC.

The chain employs TRBV5-1 and TRBJ1-1, with 7 bases matching TRBD1. The J segment lost 7 bases and the V segment lost 4 bases, leaving 4 bases of the junction unmatched. CDR3 length equals 12 residues. The V gene's germline CDR1 is SGHRS and CDR2 YFSETQ. CDR3: CASSNRQGEAFF. As DNA, the CDR3 is TGCGCCAGCAGCAACAGACAGGGTGAAGCTTTCTTT.

The rearrangement links TRBV7-9 to TRBJ2-2, with 8 nucleotides matching TRBD1. The CDR3 runs to 18 residues. V lost 4 bases, J lost 3 bases, and 13 bases stayed unmatched. Germline-derived CDR1 and CDR2 are SEHNR and FQNEAQ (reference sequence). CDR3 coding DNA: TGTGCCAGCAGCTCCGCTCGGGGTGCAGGGGGCTACACCGGGGAGCTGTTTTTT. The encoded protein is CASSSARGAGGYTGELFF.

This clone has a single count. The chain links TRBV13 to TRBJ2-5; D might be TRBD2 (6 bases). This CDR3 contains 15 residues. Germline loops: CDR1 PRHDT, CDR2 FYEKMQ (reference sequence). Trimming pared 8 bases from V and 5 bases from J, leaving 21 bases between. The DNA of the CDR3 is TGTGCCAGCTGTAGTGGGAGGTATGTTGGGGAGACCCAGTACTTC. This sequence encodes CASCSGRYVGETQYF.

The genes are TRBV7-9 and TRBJ1-1, with 9 nucleotides matching TRBD1. With V trimmed by 4 bases and J by 2 bases, 11 bases remained unmatched. CDR3 length: 17 residues. Germline CDR1 reads SEHNR; CDR2 reads FQNEAQ (reference sequence). CDR3 coding DNA: TGTGCCAGCAGCTCGATAAACAGGGGGCGCGGTAACACTGAAGCTTTCTTT. This translates into CASSSINRGRGNTEAFF.

The V and J genes are TRBV2 and TRBJ2-7, with a tentative D call TRBD2 (6 bases). There are 16 residues in the CDR3. V was cut by 6 bases and J by 0 bases, with 18 bases left in between. In germline, CDR1 is SNHLY, CDR2 FYNNEI. In DNA, the CDR3 is TGTGCCAGCAGGGGGGGTGGGACTCTACTCTCCTACGAGCAGTACTTC. This encodes CASRGGGTLLSYEQYF.

V usage is TRBV28 and J usage is TRBJ1-2; 11 bases line up with TRBD1. Per the germline V gene, CDR1 is MDHEN and CDR2 is SYDVKM. The junction had 9 bases not matched to a gene; V was cut back by 6 bases and J by 0 bases. This CDR3 is 17 amino acids long. DNA for the CDR3: TGTGCCAGCAGCGCCTCTTTGGGACAGGGGGCTAACTATGGCTACACCTTC. Protein: CASSASLGQGANYGYTF.

This rearrangement joins TRBV14 to TRBJ2-7; 9 bases are shared with TRBD2. Per the germline V gene, CDR1 is SGHDN and CDR2 is FVKESK. This CDR3 is 15 amino acids long. Unmatched junction bases numbered 7, after V lost 4 bases and J lost 3 bases. CDR3 residues: CASSRGTSRNYEQYF. The DNA for the CDR3 is TGTGCCAGCAGCCGTGGGACTAGCCGAAACTACGAGCAGTACTTC.

The chain combines TRBV10-3 with TRBJ2-3; 10 bases fit TRBD2. J was trimmed by 2 bases and V by 10 bases; bases with no gene match: 9. Germline V CDR1 and CDR2: ENHRY, SYGVKD. This CDR3 has 15 residues. The CDR3 DNA reads as TGTGCCACCGACACAACTAGCGGGGACACAGATACGCAGTATTTT. This gives the protein CATDTTSGDTDTQYF.

The chain couples TRBV30 to TRBJ2-7; 9 nucleotides align to TRBD1. The germline V gene has CDR1 GTSNPN and CDR2 SVGIG (reference sequence). The CDR3 totals 15 residues. V gave up 3 bases and J gave up 0 bases; unmatched junction bases: 6. The CDR3 nucleotides read TGTGCCTGGAGCGCAATGACAGGGGGCTCCTACGAGCAGTACTTC. Its translation is CAWSAMTGGSYEQYF.

The chain carries TRBV6-5 and TRBJ1-5; TRBD1 aligns across 7 bases. Germline loops: CDR1 MNHEY, CDR2 SVGAGI. The V segment lost 8 bases and the J segment 1 base; nucleotides outside the gene matches: 5. The CDR3 has 14 residues. In DNA, the CDR3 is TGTGCCAGCCGCCTACAGGGGAGCAATCAGCCCCAGCATTTT. Translation: CASRLQGSNQPQHF.

The count of this clone is one. The chain is built from TRBV12-5 and TRBJ1-2; TRBD1 agrees at 7 bases. The CDR3 has 15 amino acids. Germline V gives CDR1 LGHNT, CDR2 FRNRAP. V lost 1 base, J lost 4 bases, and 6 bases stayed unmatched. The CDR3 DNA follows: TGTGCTAGTGGTTTGGATGGGGGACAGATCTATGGCTACACCTTC. Residues: CASGLDGGQIYGYTF.

V gene TRBV7-9 combines with J gene TRBJ2-2; 8 bases line up with TRBD1. The CDR3 is made up of 16 amino acids. The V gene end was trimmed by 5 bases and the J gene end by 1 base; junction bases not matched to a gene: 6. Germline V gene sequence: CDR1 SEHNR, CDR2 FQNEAQ (reference sequence). The chain's CDR3 is CASSPGGQGNTGELFF. The CDR3 nucleotides read TGTGCCAGCAGCCCCGGAGGACAGGGGAACACCGGGGAGCTGTTTTTT. The variable domain in full, completed from reference TRBV7-9 and TRBJ2-2, reads DTGVSQNPRHKITKRGQNVTFRCDPISEHNRLYWYRQTLGQGPEFLTYFQNEAQLEKSRLLSDRFSAERPKGSFSTLEIQRTEQGDSAMYLCASSPGGQGNTGELFFGEGSRLTVL.

The V and J genes are TRBV11-3 and TRBJ2-1, with 7 bases lining up with TRBD1. V lost 1 base to trimming and J lost 9 bases; unmatched junction nucleotides: 3. Germline V CDR1 and CDR2: SGHNT, YENEEA. The CDR3 totals 13 residues. CDR3 amino acids: CASSLASGGEQFF. CDR3 sequence (DNA): TGTGCCAGCAGCTTAGCTTCAGGGGGTGAGCAGTTCTTC.

The V call is TRBV5-1, the J call TRBJ2-1, with a tentative D call TRBD2 (6 bases). V lost 1 base and J 5 bases, leaving 16 bases between the germline ends. The CDR3 consists of 16 residues. Germline V gene lookup returns CDR1 SGHRS and CDR2 YFSETQ. CDR3 bases: TGCGCCAGCAGCTTGCTCTCGGGCGGGGCACACAATGAGCAGTTCTTC. Its protein product is CASSLLSGGAHNEQFF.

The chain combines TRBV30 with TRBJ2-3; 8 bases are a match to TRBD2. The V segment lost 1 base and the J segment 0 bases; nucleotides outside the gene matches: 6. CDR3 size: 16 residues. Germline V gene lookup returns CDR1 GTSNPN and CDR2 SVGIG (reference sequence). The CDR3 bases are TGTGCCTGGAGTGGGGAAACTAGCGGAAGCACAGATACGCAGTATTTT. It codes for CAWSGETSGSTDTQYF.

CDR3 in DNA: TGTGCCAGCAGTGGCCGAGGGTGGGACAATGAGCAGTTCTTC. Its translation: CASSGRGWDNEQFF. The chain joins TRBV6-1 to TRBJ2-1; perhaps TRBD2 as D (5 bases). This CDR3 is built from 14 residues. Germline lookup yields CDR1 MNHNS and CDR2 SASEGT. Trimming stripped 4 bases from V and 5 bases from J, with 12 bases between.

V is TRBV6-1 and J is TRBJ1-2, with 7 bases that match TRBD1. The trim removed 6 bases at V and 5 bases at J, leaving 12 bases unmatched. CDR1 and CDR2 from the germline V gene are MNHNS and SASEGT. CDR3 length: 15 residues. The DNA of the CDR3 is TGTGCCAGCAGAGGACAGGCCACGAACTTTTATGGCTACACCTTC. This encodes CASRGQATNFYGYTF.

The CDR3: CASSKEEGAREETQYF. As DNA, the CDR3 is TGTGCCAGCAGCAAAGAGGAGGGGGCCAGGGAGGAGACCCAGTACTTC. The V gene is TRBV21-1, the J gene TRBJ2-5; no check of the table's D call, TRBD1, against the DNA was made. TRBV21-1 is assigned pseudogene status. The CDR3 covers 16 residues.

The chain is built from TRBV6-1 and TRBJ2-7; D remains unclear. The ends were cut back, 3 bases at V and 4 bases at J, with 10 bases in the middle. The CDR3 runs to 13 residues. CDR1 and CDR2 from the germline V gene are MNHNS and SASEGT. The CDR3 loop reads CASSDRFWYEQYF. CDR3 in DNA: TGTGCCAGCAGTGACCGGTTTTGGTACGAGCAGTACTTC.

V and J are TRBV29-1 and TRBJ1-5; no reliable D call. This CDR3 has 13 amino acids. Per germline, CDR1 SQVTM and CDR2 ANQGSEA. The germline V and J ends were trimmed by 6 bases and 0 bases, with 9 bases remaining between them. This CDR3 reads CSVVDTSNQPQHF. The CDR3 DNA follows: TGCAGCGTGGTTGACACTAGCAATCAGCCCCAGCATTTT.

This CDR3 is CASSLGGDRDREQYF. CDR3 nucleotides: TGTGCCAGCAGCTTAGGGGGGGACAGGGACCGCGAGCAGTACTTC. This rearrangement joins TRBV7-9 to TRBJ2-7; 9 nucleotides line up with TRBD1. This CDR3 is built from 15 residues. The trim removed 1 base at V and 6 bases at J, leaving 7 bases unmatched. CDR1 SEHNR and CDR2 FQNEAQ come from the germline V gene (reference sequence).

The sample holds one count of this clone. The CDR3 DNA is TGTGCCAGCAGCTTAGTAGGGGGCCCTCGGACAGACCCCTACGAGCAGTACTTC. Translated: CASSLVGGPRTDPYEQYF. This chain connects TRBV11-3 to TRBJ2-7; 7 bases agree with TRBD1. CDR1 is SGHNT and CDR2 is YENEEA in the germline V gene. Trimming took 1 base from V and 2 from J; bases not matched to a gene: 14. CDR3 length: 18 amino acids.

This chain's CDR3 is CASTPAVLTDTQYF. The CDR3 DNA reads TGCGCCAGCACTCCGGCGGTTTTGACAGATACGCAGTATTTT. The chain carries TRBV5-1 and TRBJ2-3, with D uncertain. V was cut by 6 bases and J by 3 bases, with 14 bases left in between. Germline assignment: CDR1 SGHRS and CDR2 YFSETQ. This CDR3 contains 14 residues.